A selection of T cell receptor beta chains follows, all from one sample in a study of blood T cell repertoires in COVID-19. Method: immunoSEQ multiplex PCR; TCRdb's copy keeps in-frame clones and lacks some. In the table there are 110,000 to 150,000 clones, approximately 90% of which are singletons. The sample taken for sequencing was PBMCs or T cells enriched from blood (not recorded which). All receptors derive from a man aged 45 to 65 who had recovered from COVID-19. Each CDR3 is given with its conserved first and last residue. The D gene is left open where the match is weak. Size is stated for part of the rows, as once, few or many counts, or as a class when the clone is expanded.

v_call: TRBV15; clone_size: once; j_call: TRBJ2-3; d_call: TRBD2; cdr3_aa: CATSRGTSGTDTQYF; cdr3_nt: TGTGCCACCAGCAGAGGGACTAGCGGCACAGATACGCAGTATTTT
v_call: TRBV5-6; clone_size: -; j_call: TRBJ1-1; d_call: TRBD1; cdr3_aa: CASSRGTGGAEAFF; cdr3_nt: TGTGCCAGCAGCCGGGGGACAGGGGGCGCTGAAGCTTTCTTT
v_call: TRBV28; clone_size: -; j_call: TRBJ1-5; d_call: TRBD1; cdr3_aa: CASSTGTGLNQPQHF; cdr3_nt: TGTGCCAGCAGTACCGGGACAGGGCTCAATCAGCCCCAGCATTTT
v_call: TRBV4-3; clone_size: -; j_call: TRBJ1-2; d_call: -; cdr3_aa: CASSQFTGYGYTF; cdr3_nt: TGCGCCAGCAGCCAGTTCACGGGCTATGGCTACACCTTC
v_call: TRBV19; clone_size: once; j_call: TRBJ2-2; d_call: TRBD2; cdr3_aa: CASSTGTRPNTGELFF; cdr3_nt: TGTGCCAGTAGTACCGGGACTAGACCGAACACCGGGGAGCTGTTTTTT
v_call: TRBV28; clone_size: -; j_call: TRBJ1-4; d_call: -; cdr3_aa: CASSLLAGQIKLFF; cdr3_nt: TGTGCCAGCAGTTTACTTGCGGGGCAGATCAAACTGTTTTTT
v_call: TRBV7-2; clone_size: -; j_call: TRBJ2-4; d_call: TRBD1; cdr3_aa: CASSPRQGAADIQYF; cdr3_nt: TGTGCCAGCAGCCCTCGACAGGGGGCTGCGGACATTCAGTACTTC
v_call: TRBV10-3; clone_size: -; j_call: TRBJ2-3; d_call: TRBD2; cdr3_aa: CAISDSTSGVVDTQYF; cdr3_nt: TGTGCCATCAGTGACTCGACTAGCGGGGTTGTAGATACGCAGTATTTT
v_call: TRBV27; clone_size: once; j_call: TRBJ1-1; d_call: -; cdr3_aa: CASSLEAGGATEAFF; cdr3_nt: TGTGCCAGCAGTTTAGAAGCTGGGGGCGCCACGGAAGCTTTCTTT
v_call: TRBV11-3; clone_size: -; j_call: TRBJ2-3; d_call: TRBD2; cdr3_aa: CASSSTGGLIDTQYF; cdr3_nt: TGTGCCAGCAGCTCTACGGGGGGGCTTATAGATACGCAGTATTTT